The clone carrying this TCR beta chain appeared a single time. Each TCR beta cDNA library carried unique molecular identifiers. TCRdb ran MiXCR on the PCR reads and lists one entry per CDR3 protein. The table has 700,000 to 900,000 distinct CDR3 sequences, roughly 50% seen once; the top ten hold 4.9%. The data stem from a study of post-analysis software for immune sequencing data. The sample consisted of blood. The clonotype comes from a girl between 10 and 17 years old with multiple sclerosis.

The CDR3 DNA is TGTGCCAGCAGCTCGGGCGGGGGGCCGCAAGAGACCCAGTACTTC. Translating gives CASSSGGGPQETQYF. This chain joins TRBV7-3 and TRBJ2-5, with 8 bases that match TRBD2. The CDR3 totals 15 residues. Germline loops: CDR1 SGHTA, CDR2 FQGTGA. The J segment lost 2 bases and the V segment lost 4 bases, leaving 6 bases of the junction unmatched.